This T cell receptor (beta chain) is from a study of cytomegalovirus exposure and HLA in healthy donors. General study results and limits: Presence/absence analyses supposed approximately even sequencing depth among donors. The later analysis indicated that the majority of CMV-associated TCR beta chains appeared HLA-restricted. Among TCR beta chains, those listed as cytomegalovirus-associated numbered approximately 150.

As to this clone: As yet, its antigen is unknown.

Researchers ran the PCR with 60 Vbeta and 13 Jbeta primers. The data were produced by immunoSEQ multiplex PCR, yet TCRdb's version contains in-frame clones alone and is incomplete. The table for this sample gives roughly 220,000 clones. Germline-derived CDR1 and CDR2 are SGHTA and FQGNSA. V was clipped by 2 bases and J by 7 bases; unmatched bases: 11. This CDR3 comprises 15 residues. J is TRBJ2-7 and V is TRBV7-2, with 7 nucleotides matching TRBD2. The sequenced material came from PBMCs. The TCR originated in a girl under 10 years old in good health and CMV-seropositive. Here the CDR3 reads CASSLSRAGVFEQYF. CDR3 sequence (DNA): TGTGCCAGCAGCTTATCCCGGGCGGGGGTGTTTGAGCAGTACTTC.